This TCR beta chain derives from a study of blood T cell repertoires in COVID-19. The overall study: Acute-phase and convalescent COVID-19 samples originated in the United States, Italy and Spain. From T cells, B-cell-depleted T cells, or PBMCs came the material, which was cDNA or gDNA.

In the study's own analysis: From reference gene primer amplification, estimates of nucleated cell counts were derived. The repertoire was sequenced with immunoSEQ multiplex PCR; TCRdb's copy has only in-frame clones and lacks some. The V and J calls and clone size are taken from that table; D and trimming were inferred from the DNA. The data contain approximately 130,000 clones, 60% to 85% of them seen just once; the ten biggest clones take up more than 15%. The CDR3 is 14 amino acids. CDR1 is SGHRS and CDR2 is YFSETQ in the germline V gene. J was trimmed by 7 bases and V by 4 bases; bases with no gene match: 6.

The chain has TRBV5-1 and TRBJ2-1; 9 bases match TRBD1. Sequenced material: peripheral blood. The receptor's source is a man of 80 years or more with acute or convalescent COVID-19. This CDR3 is CASSPGQGVNEQFF. The CDR3, as DNA: TGCGCCAGCAGCCCGGGACAGGGTGTTAATGAGCAGTTCTTC.